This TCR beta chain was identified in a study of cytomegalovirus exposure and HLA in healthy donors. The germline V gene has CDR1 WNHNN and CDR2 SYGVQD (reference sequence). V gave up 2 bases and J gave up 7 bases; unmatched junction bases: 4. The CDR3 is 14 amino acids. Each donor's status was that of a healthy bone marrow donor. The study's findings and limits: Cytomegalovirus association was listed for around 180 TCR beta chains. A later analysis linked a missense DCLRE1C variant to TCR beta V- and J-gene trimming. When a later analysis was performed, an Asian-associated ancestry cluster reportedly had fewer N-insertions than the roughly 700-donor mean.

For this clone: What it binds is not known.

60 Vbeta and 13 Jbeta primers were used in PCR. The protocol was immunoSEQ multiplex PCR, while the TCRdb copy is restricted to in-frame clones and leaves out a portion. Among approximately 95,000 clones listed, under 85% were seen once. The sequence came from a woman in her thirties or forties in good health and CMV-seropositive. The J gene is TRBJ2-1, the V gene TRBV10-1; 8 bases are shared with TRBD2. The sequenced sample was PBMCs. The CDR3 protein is CASSENGRGNEQFF. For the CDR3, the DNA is TGCGCCAGCAGTGAGAACGGGAGGGGTAATGAGCAGTTCTTC.